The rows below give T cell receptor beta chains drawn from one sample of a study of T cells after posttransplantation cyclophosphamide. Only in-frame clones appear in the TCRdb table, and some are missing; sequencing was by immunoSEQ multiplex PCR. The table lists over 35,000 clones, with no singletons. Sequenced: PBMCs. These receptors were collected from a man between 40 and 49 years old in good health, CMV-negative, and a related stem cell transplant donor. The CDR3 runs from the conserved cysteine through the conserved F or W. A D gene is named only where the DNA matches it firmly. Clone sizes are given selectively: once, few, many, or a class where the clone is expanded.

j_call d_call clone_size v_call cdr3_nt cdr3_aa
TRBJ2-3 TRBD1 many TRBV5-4 TGTGCCAGCAGCCGCGAAGGACAGGGGTTGACGCAGTATTTT CASSREGQGLTQYF
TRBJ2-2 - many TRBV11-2 TGTGCCAGCCGACAGCCCAACACCGGGGAGCTGTTTTTT CASRQPNTGELFF
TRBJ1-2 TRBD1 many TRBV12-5 TGTGCTAGTGGTTTGGCCCTACAGGGGAAAGGCTACACCTTC CASGLALQGKGYTF
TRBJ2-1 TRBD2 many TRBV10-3 TGTGCCATCAGGGGGACTAGCGGGGTTAATGAGCAGTTCTTC CAIRGTSGVNEQFF
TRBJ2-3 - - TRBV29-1 TGCAGCGTAGAACTACAGGGTGGGGATACGCAGTATTTT CSVELQGGDTQYF
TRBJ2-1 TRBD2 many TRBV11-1 TGTGCCAGCAGAGATAGCGGGAGGGGCAATGAGCAGTTCTTC CASRDSGRGNEQFF
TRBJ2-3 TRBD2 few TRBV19 TGTGCCAGTAGTATTTGGACGGGAGGGCCGAGCACAGATACGCAGTATTTT CASSIWTGGPSTDTQYF
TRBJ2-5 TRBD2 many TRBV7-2 TGTGCCAGCAGCCTCCGACTAGCGGGAGGGCAGGAGACCCAGTACTTC CASSLRLAGGQETQYF
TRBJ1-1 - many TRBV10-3 TGTGCCATCAGTGAAGCAGCGGGGGACACTGAAGCTTTCTTT CAISEAAGDTEAFF
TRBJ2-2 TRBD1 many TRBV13 TGTGCCCAGACAGGGGTCGAAACCGGGGAGCTGTTTTTT CAQTGVETGELFF